One sample yielded the 18 T cell receptor beta chains listed below, sequenced in a study of T cells in Graves' hyperthyroidism and ophthalmopathy. Amplified regions were TCR beta CDR3 sequences from RNA transcripts. The HTBI set primed first-round TCR CDR3 RT-PCR. TCRdb re-called the multiplex PCR reads through MiXCR, storing one row per CDR3 protein. The top ten clones hold roughly 7.7% of a sample with 600,000 or so distinct CDR3 sequences, over 12% of them seen once. Sequenced input: blood. These receptors were taken from a young woman with Graves' ophthalmopathy.

As to this clonotype: A much larger clonotype is one base distant, so this may be a read error. The chain couples TRBV5-4 to TRBJ2-7; 14 bases agree with TRBD2. Germline-derived CDR1 and CDR2 are SGHNT and YYREEE (reference sequence). The CDR3 spans 19 residues. For the CDR3, the DNA is TGTGCCAGCAGCCGAGGACTAGCGGGAGGACTAGTTTGGACCTATGAGCAGTACTTC. Its translation: CASSRGLAGGLVWTYEQYF.

As for this clonotype: One end of the junction varies from germline; a read error may be responsible. This chain uses TRBV7-9 with TRBJ2-5, with a weak D call TRBD2 (6 bases). The CDR3 runs to 15 residues. Germline V gene data show CDR1 as SEHNR and CDR2 as FQNEAQ (reference sequence). In DNA, the CDR3 is TGTGCCAGCAGCTTGCACACCCTCATAGGAGCGGGCCTGCACTTC. This translates into CASSLHTLIGAGLHF.

In this sample, this clonotype turned up many times. The chain couples TRBV5-1 to TRBJ2-5; 11 bases align to TRBD2. V was pared by 5 bases and J by 2 bases, with 8 bases of the junction left unmatched. CDR1 is SGHRS and CDR2 is YFSETQ in the germline V gene. The CDR3 contains 16 residues. The CDR3 here is CASRPRTSGPQETQYF. CDR3 coding DNA: TGCGCCAGCAGACCCCGGACTAGCGGGCCACAAGAGACCCAGTACTTC. The variable domain in full, completed from reference TRBV5-1 and TRBJ2-5, reads KAGVTQTPRYLIKTRGQQVTLSCSPISGHRSVSWYQQTPGQGLQFLFEYFSETQRNKGNFPGRFSGRQFSNSRSEMNVSTLELGDSALYLCASRPRTSGPQETQYFGPGTRLLVL.

This clonotype appeared many times. The chain joins TRBV28 to TRBJ2-7; 10 bases map to TRBD2. CDR1 is MDHEN, CDR2 SYDVKM, per germline. V lost 5 bases to trimming and J lost 3 bases; unmatched junction nucleotides: 13. The CDR3 runs 17 residues. The CDR3 bases are TGTGCCAGCAGTACATGGGGAGCGGGAGGGCAGAACTACGAGCAGTACTTC. This translates into CASSTWGAGGQNYEQYF.

This clonotype was counted many times. The V and J genes are TRBV12-3 or TRBV12-4 and TRBJ2-7; unclear D gene. Trimming stripped 5 bases from V and 4 bases from J, with 9 bases between. The CDR3 totals 12 residues. CDR3 sequence reads: CASSRHLYEQYF. The CDR3 DNA sequence: TGTGCCAGCAGTCGACACCTTTACGAGCAGTACTTC.

The V gene is TRBV4-1, the J gene TRBJ2-2, with D possibly called TRBD1 or TRBD2 (5 bases each). The CDR3 sequence is 15 residues long. The germline V and J ends were trimmed by 4 bases and 0 bases, with 9 bases remaining between them. The germline V gene encodes CDR1 MGHRA and CDR2 YSYEKL. The CDR3 DNA sequence: TGCGCCAGCAGCCGAGGGGTCACGAACACCGGGGAGCTGTTTTTT. This sequence encodes CASSRGVTNTGELFF.

Ten or more counts support this clonotype. The chain combines TRBV24-1 with TRBJ2-5; D is possibly TRBD1 or TRBD2 (5 bases each). This CDR3 is built from 16 residues. Per the germline V gene, CDR1 is KGHDR and CDR2 is SFDVKD. V was trimmed by 4 bases and J by 2 bases, leaving 16 bases between them. The CDR3 DNA reads TGTGCCACCAGTGACTCACCCGCCGGGGCTCAAGAGACCCAGTACTTC. Translating gives CATSDSPAGAQETQYF.

At least ten counts were recorded for this clonotype. The chain is built from TRBV29-1 and TRBJ2-7; possible D gene TRBD2, 5 bases. CDR3 length: 11 residues. Trimming left V 8 bases short and J 3 bases short, with 11 bases between. The V gene's germline CDR1 is SQVTM and CDR2 ANQGSEA. The CDR3 DNA reads TGCAGCACCACCCGGGGCTACGAGCAGTACTTC. Its translation: CSTTRGYEQYF.

The chain links TRBV28 to TRBJ2-7; 8 positions agree with TRBD1. Germline-derived CDR1 and CDR2 are MDHEN and SYDVKM. CDR3 length equals 16 residues. V dropped 6 bases and J dropped 0; count of bases not matched to a gene: 10. CDR3 protein: CASRRTDRGTSYEQYF. The CDR3 nucleotides are TGTGCCAGCAGACGAACTGACAGGGGCACCTCCTACGAGCAGTACTTC.

This clonotype has a count of ten or more. The gene calls are TRBV28 and TRBJ2-7; 7 bases fit TRBD1. V shed 1 base and J 0 bases; nucleotides not matched to a gene: 12. The CDR3 is made up of 18 amino acids. Germline loops: CDR1 MDHEN, CDR2 SYDVKM. The CDR3, as DNA: TGTGCCAGCAGTTTATCTCGGTTTGGGACAGCAAGCTCCTACGAGCAGTACTTC. Translated, it gives CASSLSRFGTASSYEQYF.

This clonotype appeared many times. The genes are TRBV6-1 and TRBJ2-5; D assignment may be TRBD1 or TRBD2 (6 bases each). CDR1 is MNHNS and CDR2 is SASEGT in the germline V gene. Trimming shortened V by 9 bases and J by 5 bases, and 19 bases separated the two germline ends. This CDR3 spans 14 amino acids. CDR3: CASRAHRGLETQYF. The CDR3 DNA reads as TGTGCCAGTCGGGCTCATCGGGGGCTGGAGACCCAGTACTTC.

The sample holds many counts of this clonotype. This rearrangement joins TRBV11-2 to TRBJ2-1; D may be TRBD2 (6 bases). V lost 4 bases to trimming and J lost 3 bases, with 10 bases between them. The germline CDR1 and CDR2 sequences are SGHAT and FQNNGV. This CDR3 contains 14 residues. CDR3 region: CASSSGTFYNEQFF. The CDR3 DNA reads as TGTGCCAGCAGCTCCGGGACTTTCTACAATGAGCAGTTCTTC.

The V gene is TRBV20-1, the J gene TRBJ2-7; 10 nucleotides match TRBD1. Germline values: CDR1 DFQATT, CDR2 SNEGSKA (reference sequence). The CDR3 runs 13 residues. V shed 3 bases, J shed 6 bases, and the junction held 5 bases outside the gene matches. The CDR3 reads CSASGQGESEQYF. The CDR3, as DNA: TGCAGTGCTAGTGGACAGGGGGAGAGCGAGCAGTACTTC.

The V gene is TRBV3-1, the J gene TRBJ1-1; possibly TRBD1 for D (5 bases). V was shortened by 3 bases and J by 6 bases, with 11 bases between the two germline ends. Germline CDR1 LGHDT, CDR2 YNNKEL (reference sequence). This CDR3 is 13 amino acids long. CDR3 bases: TGTGCCAGCAGCCAGGGACCCGGGGCTGAAGCTTTCTTT. Its protein product is CASSQGPGAEAFF.

This clonotype was counted between two and nine times. Written as DNA, the CDR3 is TGTGCCAGCTCACCACCTCATCAGATGGGGGAGCAGTACTTC. This sequence encodes CASSPPHQMGEQYF. The genes are TRBV18 and TRBJ2-7; no reliable D call. CDR3 length equals 14 residues. Looked up from germline, CDR1 is KGHSH and CDR2 is LQKENI. V lost 0 bases to trimming and J lost 7 bases, with 13 bases between them.

Many counts were recorded for this clonotype. CDR3 DNA sequence: TGTGCCAGCAGCTTGGTAGGAGAGTGGACCGGGGAGCTGTTTTTT. As protein: CASSLVGEWTGELFF. The V and J genes are TRBV5-6 and TRBJ2-2; D ambiguous. There are 15 residues in the CDR3. V was cut by 0 bases and J by 5 bases, with 11 bases left in between. Germline CDR1 reads SGHDT; CDR2 reads YYEEEE.

The rearrangement joins TRBV14 to TRBJ2-2, with D tentatively TRBD1 (6 bases). The V and J ends lost 1 base and 8 bases respectively, with 14 bases between them. This CDR3 is 15 amino acids long. Germline V gene data show CDR1 as SGHDN and CDR2 as FVKESK. CDR3 sequence (DNA): TGTGCCAGCAGCCAAGGGGGGCGAGTCCGAGGGGAGCTGTTTTTT. Translating it yields CASSQGGRVRGELFF.

The chain joins TRBV28 to TRBJ1-1; D is perhaps TRBD1 (6 bases). Germline lookup yields CDR1 MDHEN and CDR2 SYDVKM. This CDR3 has 12 amino acids. The V end lost 2 bases, the J end lost 9 bases, and 10 bases lay between the germline ends. The CDR3 DNA reads as TGTGCCAGCAGTTTACTTCAGGGGCAAGCTTTCTTT. Its translation is CASSLLQGQAFF. The whole variable domain, filled in from reference TRBV28 and TRBJ1-1, reads DVKVTQSSRYLVKRTGEKVFLECVQDMDHENMFWYRQDPGLGLRLIYFSYDVKMKEKGDIPEGYSVSREKKERFSLILESASTNQTSMYLCASSLLQGQAFFGQGTRLTVV.